This T cell receptor beta chain was sequenced for a study of T cell clonality in common variable immunodeficiency. Study observations and caveats: Authors noted CVID clonality's cause needs subpopulation repertoire sequencing. Patient heterogeneity in the CVID cohort limited correlations between repertoire features and clinical complications. CVID subjects shared fewer TCRbeta clones than healthy controls did.

This clone was observed at least ten times. Antigen specificity is unknown. Coverage ceases 3 residues before the CDR3 finishes, and the germline J gene fills in the end. Most patients and controls had Caucasian heritage. Here immunoSEQ multiplex PCR was the method, and the copy in TCRdb shows in-frame clones only, minus some. The sample holds 40,000 to 55,000 clones, and no clone turns up only once. The CDR3 sequence is 19 residues long. V shed 6 bases and J shed 0 bases, with 21 bases lying between them. Germline assignment: CDR1 MDHEN and CDR2 SYDVKM. Sequences were obtained from peripheral blood mononuclear cells. This rearrangement joins TRBV28 to TRBJ1-6, with D possibly being TRBD1 (5 bases). The TCR originated in a person between 18 and 75 years old in good health. The sequenced part of the CDR3 DNA is TGTGCCAGCAGCCTGCGACAGCTGACCCCGAGCTCCTATAATTCACCC. It is translated as CASSLRQLTPSSYNSP. The whole CDR3 protein is CASSLRQLTPSSYNSPLHF.